This record looks at one TCR beta chain sequence and its context. Germline V gives CDR1 SGHAT, CDR2 FQNNGV. The CDR3 totals 17 residues. After removal of 5 bases from V and 4 bases from J, the junction contained 12 bases not matched to a gene. Study processing details: Researchers report that nucleated cell counts were estimated from reference gene primer amplification. Assay: immunoSEQ multiplex PCR; the TCRdb copy retains only in-frame clones and omits some. V, J and clone size were drawn from that table, and D and trimming were deduced from the DNA. In the table there are 68,000 or so clones, around nine tenths of which are singletons. This sample is drawn from a study of blood T cell repertoires in COVID-19. Study at large: Sources were T cells, B-cell-depleted T cells, or PBMCs; the material itself was cDNA or gDNA.

The sequence derives from a man aged 65 to 79 with active or convalescent COVID-19. The sequencing sample was made of peripheral blood. The V and J genes are TRBV11-2 and TRBJ1-1, with 11 bases aligning to TRBD1. DNA for the CDR3: TGTGCCAGCAGCCCCGGGGGGACAGGGGGTTACGGCACTGAAGCTTTCTTT. Protein sequence: CASSPGGTGGYGTEAFF.